Detailed here is one T cell receptor (beta chain). The antigen is undetermined. TCRdb re-called the 5' RACE reads through MiXCR, storing one row per CDR3 protein. Found here are over 700,000 distinct CDR3 sequences, around a fifth of them singletons; the top ten hold approximately 18%. This specimen belongs to a study of CD8 T cells in ankylosing spondylitis. Whole-study findings and limits: For ankylosing spondylitis blood, a TCR beta motif of seven to nine highly homologous variants appeared characteristic.

After removal of 5 bases from V and 9 bases from J, the junction contained 8 bases not matched to a gene. From germline, CDR1 is SGHTA and CDR2 FQGNSA. The CDR3 length is 13 residues. The rearrangement uses TRBV7-2 and TRBJ2-7; 9 bases line up with TRBD2. Sample: blood, either unsorted or a sorted T cell fraction (not recorded which). This TCR came from a male donor with ankylosing spondylitis. The CDR3: CASSPQRGVRQYF. The CDR3 coding sequence is TGTGCCAGCAGCCCTCAGCGGGGGGTAAGGCAGTACTTC.